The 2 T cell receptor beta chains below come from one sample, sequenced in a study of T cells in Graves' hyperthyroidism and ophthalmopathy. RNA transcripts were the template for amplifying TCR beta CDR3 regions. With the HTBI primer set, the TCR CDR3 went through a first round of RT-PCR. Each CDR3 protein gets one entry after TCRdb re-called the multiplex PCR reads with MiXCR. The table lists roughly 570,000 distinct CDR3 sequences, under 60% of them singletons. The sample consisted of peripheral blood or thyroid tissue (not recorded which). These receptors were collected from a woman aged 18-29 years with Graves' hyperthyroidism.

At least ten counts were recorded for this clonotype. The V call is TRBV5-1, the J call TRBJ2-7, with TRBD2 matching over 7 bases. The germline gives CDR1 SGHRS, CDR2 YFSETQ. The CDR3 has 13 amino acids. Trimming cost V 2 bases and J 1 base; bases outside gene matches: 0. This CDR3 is CASSLLASYEQYF. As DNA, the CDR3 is TGCGCCAGCAGCTTACTAGCGTCCTACGAGCAGTACTTC.

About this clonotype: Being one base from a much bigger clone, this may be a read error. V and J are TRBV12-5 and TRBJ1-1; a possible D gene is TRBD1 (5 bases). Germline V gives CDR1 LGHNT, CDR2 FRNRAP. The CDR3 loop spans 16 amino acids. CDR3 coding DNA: TGTGCTAGTGGTCTCGCTCAGGGTAATACGAACACTGGAGCTTTCTTT. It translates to CASGLAQGNTNTGAFF.